This record concerns one TCR beta chain sequence. This clone appeared a single time. No antigen is known for it. Base qualities are not at hand, and no much larger clone is one base apart. The sample is drawn from a study of cytomegalovirus exposure and HLA in healthy donors (dated by TCRdb to the late 2010s). In the study overall: An earlier analysis of roughly 500 of the donors reported approximately 290 Gb of sequence data and 117 million unique TCR beta sequences from about 179 million T cells. An early release that covered fewer than 750 HLA-typed donors contained approximately 300 gigabases of sequencing data and around 80 million unique TCR sequences. Among the roughly 400 genotyped donors, under 90% belonged to the genetic ancestry cluster associated with self-reported Caucasian donors. The study was designed to test whether signatures of past pathogen exposure could be identified by cataloging public T cell receptors. The study used immunosequencing to profile the T cell repertoires of more than 650 subjects and linked those repertoires to cytomegalovirus serostatus. A separate validation cohort of roughly 130 different subjects was used in addition to the 666-subject first cohort. High-throughput TCR immunosequencing, statistical association of individual TCRs with disease status, and machine learning were combined to predict cytomegalovirus infection status. To study patterns of TCR occurrence, a later analysis re-analyzed previously published TCR beta repertoires from around 670 donors and added high-resolution HLA genotyping. In the later analysis, no new phenotypic data were used to find candidate immune exposures; instead, reliance was placed on TCR beta sequences and their occurrence across donors. To decide whether each TCR beta V gene segment behaved as functional or pseudogenic, an earlier analysis of fewer than 750 of the donors relied on high-throughput TCR beta sequencing. Donor age, sex, ethnicity and CMV serostatus were compiled alongside the repertoire data. A later genetic analysis used genome-wide SNP genotypes for about 65% of the 666 donors, treating that subset as a discovery cohort. Every repertoire in the discovery cohort had been generated on one and the same sequencing platform. HLA typing included class I and class II loci at four-digit resolution. Typing coverage varied by locus: roughly 620-640 donors for A, B, C, DRB1 and DQB1; roughly 510 for DQA1; about 570 for DPA1; around 450 for DPB1. Several DR-DQ haplotypes were treated as single units for association and clustering because of strong linkage in the cohort. On average, 235,054 unique TCR beta nucleotide sequences were sequenced per donor among a few hundred genotyped donors of the cohort, with approximately 18% of those sequences being non-productive.

Libraries were made using the immunoSEQ multiplex PCR assay. For the multiplex PCR, a mixture combining 60 forward primers for TCR Vbeta segments and 13 reverse primers for TCR Jbeta segments was used. The CDR3 region of rearranged TCR beta genes was amplified from genomic DNA by a multiplex PCR assay. Amplified TCR beta libraries were sequenced as 87-base-pair reads on the Illumina HiSeq System. As for the authors' bioinformatics: A later analysis tallied about 77 million unique TCR beta chains across the approximately 670 repertoires, and about 12 million of those chains were shared by two or more donors. A nearest-neighbor algorithm error-corrected the raw reads and collapsed the reads into unique sequences, merging closely related sequences to remove PCR and sequencing errors. To assign V, D and J gene segments, CDR3 sequences were aligned to IMGT reference sequences. Each retained sequence needed at least a six-nucleotide match to both a V gene segment and a J gene segment. Rearrangements were classified as productive when the CDR3 lacked stop codons and remained in frame with V and J, and all other rearrangements were classified as non-productive. Following IMGT convention, CDR3 was defined as the stretch from the second conserved V-encoded cysteine up to the conserved J-encoded phenylalanine. In an earlier analysis of some 550 of the donors, sequences lacking an unambiguous match to a single V gene segment were excluded. An earlier analysis of about 600 of the donors called V segments functional above 56.7% productive rearrangements and segregating when the between-donor standard deviation exceeded 5%. A statistical classification framework was built to diagnose cytomegalovirus status from the catalog of TCR beta chain sequences. A later analysis assigned V and J genes by comparing TCR nucleotide sequences with IMGT/GENE-DB human TR gene sequences. Using the TCRdist pipeline, a later analysis assigned CDR3 sequences along with most-parsimonious VDJ recombination scenarios. A later analysis defined each TCR beta chain by its CDR3 amino acid sequence plus V-gene family, and excluded reads lacking a unique V-gene family. To address suspected cross-contamination and a sequencing artifact, a later analysis removed roughly 640 highly shared, low-generation-probability nucleotide sequences. In a later analysis, a clonal expansion index for each public chain was calculated from normalized within-repertoire ranks of inferred template counts. Generation probabilities in a later analysis came from a VDJ recombination model fitted to out-of-frame rearrangements, and those results were checked against IGoR. In a later analysis, hypergeometric tests were used to score TCR-TCR, TCR-HLA and TCR-CMV co-occurrence, with a repertoire-size bias correction applied to TCR pairs. A later analysis estimated false discovery rates by permuting HLA or CMV assignments 20 times. In a later analysis, co-occurring TCRs were grouped using DBSCAN, and TCRdist sequence similarity was added for clustering within HLA-allele-positive subsets. For co-occurrence clustering, repertoires with fewer than 30,000 or more than 120,000 public chains were excluded, along with roughly 5 repertoires with anomalous nucleotide sharing. As stored in TCRdb, this immuneACCESS dataset retains in-frame rearrangements with V and J assigned. A fraction of the clones does not appear; measured against another copy, unresolved V genes explain less than half of the discrepancy, and the remainder lacks a known reason. V and J calls and clone size are copied from that table; D and trimming were computed from the DNA. The sample table records 100,000 to 120,000 clones; about three quarters of these occur just once. Of the sample, 2.5% to 3% is held by the ten largest clones.

Taken from the germline V gene, the CDR1 and CDR2 loops are SQVTM and ANQGSEA. The CDR3 measures 12 amino acids from cysteine to phenylalanine. Of all the DNA, just the CDR3 is kept, 36 bases in frame from base 1. The trim is 3 bases for V and 3 bases for J, with a gap of 9 bases between the germline ends. Study-level results and caveats: In a later analysis, the rate of TCR association differed among HLA loci, with DRB1 alleles having the most associated TCRs and HLA-C alleles having the fewest. A further reported finding was that TCR beta sequences accurately predicted the HLA-A and HLA-B alleles for most subjects in the first cohort. Compared with the roughly 600-donor mean, donors in an Asian-associated ancestry cluster had fewer N-insertions in productive TCRs, according to a later genetic analysis. For the cohort, immune exposure information was limited to CMV serostatus. The study gave a list of about 170 TCR beta chains associated with cytomegalovirus. An association between a missense DCLRE1C variant and V-gene and J-gene trimming of TCR beta chains was found in a later genetic analysis and replicated in an independent cohort. When HLA alleles, especially DR and DQ, strongly co-occurred, attributing TCR associations to individual alleles was difficult. Some IMGT-functional V segments, including TRBV6-2 and TRBV6-3, could not be distinguished by the 87-base-pair reads and were therefore excluded. According to a later analysis, most CMV-associated TCR beta chains appeared to be HLA-restricted, and the HLA associations seemed to be driven largely by CMV exposure. A later analysis associated 17,000 or so TCR beta sequences with specific HLA alleles at a false discovery rate of 0.05. Because counts were too low, seventeen rarely observed V segments, including chromosome 9 orphons, were left out of the earlier analysis of 587 of the donors. Linkage disequilibrium might explain the correlated functional status among segregating V segments, but an unknown experimental factor could not be excluded. A later analysis found that HLA-associated TCR beta chains were more clonally expanded and had lower generation probabilities than equally common non-associated chains. The presence/absence analyses assumed that sequencing depth was roughly uniform across donors, and that assumption may not be true. A cluster of highly shared sequence variants was judged likely to represent a technical artifact of the sequencing pipeline. Only TCR beta chains were sequenced in this cohort, and the absence of alpha or paired-chain data limited detectable features. Because HLA typing was unavailable for some donors at each locus, only the typed subset was used in association tests. The authors suggested that the approach could potentially be extended to other disease states and immunological phenotypes. According to a later analysis, parvovirus B19, influenza, CMV and Epstein-Barr virus appeared linked to several top co-occurrence clusters. Across donors, most TCR sequences were observed very rarely, whereas some public TCRs were present in many individuals. In an earlier analysis of some 500 of the donors, most TCR beta V segments were observed in productive rearrangements about 90% or about 30% of the time, broadly matching IMGT annotations. In both the original and validation cohorts, the classifier was reported to diagnose cytomegalovirus status with high specificity and sensitivity. Three of the identified cytomegalovirus-associated TCR beta chains were confirmed in vitro to be specific for cytomegalovirus antigens.

In total, roughly 670 healthy bone marrow donors made up the cohort. At the time of sampling, every cohort member was nominally healthy, though immune exposures that went unrecorded were likely present. The donor tested CMV seropositive and was one of the 289 seropositive cohort members. Each donor provided a peripheral blood sample, and peripheral blood mononuclear cells were used for TCR beta sequencing. The Qiagen DNeasy Blood Extraction Kit was used to extract genomic DNA from the blood cell samples. This clonotype was sampled from an older woman in good health and CMV-seropositive. Recombination joined TRBV29-1 with TRBJ2-7, with a tentative D gene TRBD1 over 5 matching bases. Sequencing was performed on PBMCs. The CDR3 protein is CSVDGQGYEQYF. Read as DNA, the sequence is TGCAGCGTTGATGGGCAGGGCTACGAGCAGTACTTC.